Included here is one TCR beta chain sequence, with context. The antigen is not known. These data originate in a study of cytomegalovirus exposure and HLA in healthy donors. Study in general: Around 85 million unique TCR sequences came from HLA-typed donors in an early release. Among the 400 or so donors who were genotyped, about 84% fell in the genetic ancestry cluster that is associated with self-reported Caucasian donors. Whole-study findings and limits: There were a few CMV-associated chains whose specificity for CMV antigens was confirmed in vitro. According to a later analysis, donors in an Asian-associated ancestry cluster reportedly had fewer N-insertions than the roughly 640-donor mean.

PCR amplification relied on 60 Vbeta primers (plus 13 Jbeta primers). Using immunoSEQ multiplex PCR, the repertoire was profiled, and TCRdb retains in-frame clones only, with some absent. Altogether approximately 210,000 clones are present, about three quarters being singletons, with the ten largest covering roughly 0.99%. This receptor was obtained from a woman aged 35 to 49 in good health and CMV-seronegative. The sequenced sample consisted of PBMCs.

The CDR3 here is CASSLGTSRLGKDEQFF. For the CDR3, the DNA is TGTGCCAGCAGCCTAGGGACTAGCAGGCTCGGGAAGGATGAGCAGTTCTTC. This rearrangement joins TRBV7-2 to TRBJ2-1, with TRBD2 matching 9 bases. This CDR3 is 17 amino acids long. Germline assignment: CDR1 SGHTA and CDR2 FQGNSA. The V segment lost 5 bases and the J segment 8 bases; nucleotides outside the gene matches: 16.